This T cell receptor (beta chain) was captured by sequencing in a study of shared clonotypes between healthy human individuals. Whole-study results and caveats: In having few donors, the study represented limited genetic and exposure-history diversity. Blood was the sole source, and tissue repertoires probably differ. Some clonotypes were shared by all four sorted-subset donors, while others were not shared. The non-shared ones had lower generation probabilities than the shared ones. Investigators expected sequencing depth to affect clonotype sharing among donors.

Remarks on this clone: Its antigen remains unknown. The sample has other DNA sequences that encode this CDR3 too.

The CDR3 is 13 residues long. CDR1 and CDR2 (germline): MNHNY, SVGAGI (reference sequence). V was clipped by 6 bases and J by 3 bases, with 11 bases between them. Generated by immunoSEQ multiplex PCR, the TCRdb table keeps only in-frame clones and is missing some. The sample lists roughly 1,100,000 clones, about 75% occurring once. Sequenced: memory CD4+ T cells sorted from blood. Subset described: CD45RA-negative fraction. The chain links TRBV6-6 to TRBJ1-2; perhaps TRBD1 as D (5 bases). This sequence was found in a man aged 18 to 29 in good health. The CDR3 DNA is TGTGCCAGCAGCTCAGGGACGGACTATGGCTACACCTTC. As protein: CASSSGTDYGYTF.